What follows are 20 T cell receptor beta chains derived from one specimen sequenced in a study of T cells in women clearing cervical HPV infection. Clones were sequenced by immunoSEQ multiplex PCR, and TCRdb holds only the in-frame ones, with some missing. The listing contains about 21,000 clones. The sample was blood buffy coat. All receptors derive from a woman aged 18 to 75 with a cervical HPV16 infection that either progressed to CIN3+ or cleared (not recorded which).

As regards this clone: Sequencing ends 3 residues short of the CDR3 end; the germline J gene provides the rest. The gene calls are TRBV20-1 and TRBJ2-1, with TRBD1 identical over 7 bases. V gave up 3 bases and J gave up 7 bases; unmatched junction bases: 12. The CDR3 consists of 15 residues. Germline V lookup: CDR1 DFQATT, CDR2 SNEGSKA (reference sequence). CDR3 DNA, as far as it was read: TGCAGTGCTAGGGACCCGGGACAGCCTCGGAATGAG. This codes for CSARDPGQPRNE. The full-length CDR3 reads as CSARDPGQPRNEQFF.

Turning to this clone: The read halts 3 residues ahead of the CDR3 end, with the missing end drawn from the germline J gene. The chain has TRBV5-1 and TRBJ1-1; no clear D. There are 13 residues in the CDR3. Per the germline V gene, CDR1 is SGHRS and CDR2 is YFSETQ. Trimming removed 4 bases from V and 1 base from J, with 8 bases in between. The part of the CDR3 DNA that was read is TGCGCCAGCAGCATAAAAGGGAACACTGAA. Protein product: CASSIKGNTE. The full CDR3 protein reads CASSIKGNTEAFF.

As to this clone: Coverage ceases 3 residues before the CDR3 finishes, and the germline J gene fills in the end. This chain links TRBV18 with TRBJ1-2; D is unclear. This CDR3 is 13 amino acids long. CDR1 KGHSH and CDR2 LQKENI come from the germline V gene. The CDR3 region is CASSPKGGNDYTF. The covered CDR3 bases are TGTGCCAGCTCACCAAAAGGCGGCAATGAC.

A word on this clone: The read stops 3 residues short of the end of the CDR3; the missing end is completed from the germline J gene. J is TRBJ2-1 and V is TRBV20-1; TRBD2 agrees at 10 bases. V was pared by 4 bases and J by 9 bases, with 9 bases of the junction left unmatched. The germline CDR1 and CDR2 sequences are DFQATT and SNEGSKA (reference sequence). There are 14 residues in the CDR3. The CDR3 is CSAISGRAEGEQFF. CDR3 DNA, as far as it was read: TGCAGTGCTATAAGCGGGAGGGCCGAGGGTGAG.

With regard to this clone: The read ends 3 residues before the CDR3 terminus; that terminus is restored from the germline J gene. The V and J genes are TRBV30 and TRBJ2-7, with 10 bases lining up with TRBD2. CDR3 length: 14 amino acids. The ends lost 5 bases at V and 1 base at J; junction bases unmatched: 5. Germline V lookup: CDR1 GTSNPN, CDR2 SVGIG (reference sequence). The sequenced CDR3 bases are TGTGCCTGGCCTAGCGGGAGTTCTTCCTACGAG. Translating it yields CAWPSGSSSYE. The whole CDR3 sequence is CAWPSGSSSYEQYF.

Measured by frequency, this clone is large (0.1 to 1%). The read finishes 3 residues shy of the CDR3 end, and the germline J gene is used to complete it. The chain couples TRBV29-1 to TRBJ2-1, with a possible D match to TRBD2 (5 bases). The V end was cut by 2 bases, the J end by 8 bases, with 13 bases between. The CDR3 has 13 residues. The germline gives CDR1 SQVTM, CDR2 ANQGSEA. CDR3 residues: CSVEPSPRDEQFF. The CDR3 DNA, read in part, is TGCAGCGTTGAACCTAGCCCACGGGATGAG.

To note about this clone: From the germline J gene comes the end of the CDR3, since the read stops 3 residues before it. This rearrangement joins TRBV7-9 to TRBJ2-7, with D possibly being TRBD1 (6 bases). Trimming cost V 5 bases and J 2 bases, with 10 bases left between them. The CDR3 length is 13 residues. In germline, CDR1 is SEHNR, CDR2 FQNEAQ (reference sequence). The CDR3 loop is CASSPGQTYEQYF. The covered CDR3 bases are TGTGCCAGCAGCCCTGGACAGACCTACGAG. The full variable domain, rest sourced from reference TRBV7-9 and TRBJ2-7, is DTGVSQNPRHKITKRGQNVTFRCDPISEHNRLYWYRQTLGQGPEFLTYFQNEAQLEKSRLLSDRFSAERPKGSFSTLEIQRTEQGDSAMYLCASSPGQTYEQYFGPGTRLTVT.

Details on this clone: The DNA ends 3 residues before the CDR3 does, and the rest of the CDR3 is filled in from the germline J gene. J is TRBJ2-1 and V is TRBV20-1; 7 bases fit TRBD2. The V gene end was trimmed by 0 bases and the J gene end by 4 bases; junction bases not matched to a gene: 12. The germline gives CDR1 DFQATT, CDR2 SNEGSKA (reference sequence). The CDR3 length is 17 residues. Partial CDR3 DNA: TGCAGTGCTAGAGATAATAAAGGAGCGGGACTATACAATGAG. It is translated as CSARDNKGAGLYNE. The whole CDR3 reads CSARDNKGAGLYNEQFF.

As for this clone: The read ends 3 residues shy of where the CDR3 ends; the end is completed using the germline J gene. This chain connects TRBV28 to TRBJ2-5, with D perhaps TRBD1 (6 bases). The CDR3 runs to 12 residues. Germline lookup yields CDR1 MDHEN and CDR2 SYDVKM. Between the trimmed V and J ends, which lost 10 bases and 4 bases, there was a span of 13 bases. The CDR3 loop reads CATTGSLETQYF. Partial CDR3 DNA: TGTGCCACAACAGGGTCACTAGAGACC.

As concerns this clone: With the read ending 3 residues before the CDR3 end, the germline J gene is used to fill in that end. This chain uses TRBV20-1 with TRBJ1-1; D gene ambiguous. This CDR3 has 12 residues. Germline V gives CDR1 DFQATT, CDR2 SNEGSKA (reference sequence). The part of the CDR3 DNA that was read is TGCAGTGCTAGGAACACGGGGAAGGAA. It is translated as CSARNTGKE. The full CDR3 protein reads CSARNTGKEAFF.

This clone is called medium-sized (0.01 to 0.1%) based on its frequency. The read terminates 3 residues ahead of where the CDR3 ends, so the germline J gene completes it. The genes are TRBV19 and TRBJ2-4, with 7 bases matching TRBD1. V gave up 6 bases and J gave up 0 bases; unmatched junction bases: 5. Germline values: CDR1 LNHDA, CDR2 SQIVND (reference sequence). This CDR3 has 15 amino acids. The sequenced part of the CDR3 DNA is TGTGCCAGTAGCGGACAGGCAATAGCCAAAAACATT. Protein: CASSGQAIAKNI. The whole CDR3 region reads CASSGQAIAKNIQYF. The variable domain in full, completed from reference TRBV19 and TRBJ2-4, reads DGGITQSPKYLFRKEGQNVTLSCEQNLNHDAMYWYRQDPGQGLRLIYYSQIVNDFQKGDIAEGYSVSREKKESFPLTVTSAQKNPTAFYLCASSGQAIAKNIQYFGAGTRLSVL.

A word on this clone: The CDR3 is cut off 3 residues early in the read; its end comes from the germline J gene. The chain uses TRBV20-1 and TRBJ1-1, with 9 bases aligning to TRBD1. Trimming cost V 3 bases and J 7 bases; bases outside gene matches: 6. This CDR3 contains 13 residues. The germline V gene encodes CDR1 DFQATT and CDR2 SNEGSKA (reference sequence). Incomplete CDR3 DNA: TGCAGTGCTAGGGGGGACAGGGCCTTTGAA. It codes for CSARGDRAFE. From start to end, the CDR3 is CSARGDRAFEAFF.

With regard to this clone: With the read ending 3 residues before the CDR3 end, the germline J gene is used to fill in that end. This chain connects TRBV19 to TRBJ1-1; weak D call: TRBD1 (5 bases). V dropped 2 bases and J dropped 0 bases, with 7 bases sitting between them. Germline values: CDR1 LNHDA, CDR2 SQIVND (reference sequence). The CDR3 is 14 amino acids. CDR3 bases read: TGTGCCAGTAGTATAACAGGATTGAACACTGAA. Its protein product is CASSITGLNTE. The CDR3 in full is CASSITGLNTEAFF.

As concerns this clone: The DNA ends 3 residues before the CDR3 does, and the rest of the CDR3 is filled in from the germline J gene. The V and J genes are TRBV5-1 and TRBJ2-6, with 9 nucleotides matching TRBD1. V was pared by 3 bases and J by 4 bases, with 14 bases of the junction left unmatched. Germline V CDR1 and CDR2: SGHRS, YFSETQ. This CDR3 has 19 amino acids. CDR3 loop: CASSSGTGPNALGANVLTF. The CDR3 DNA, read in part, is TGCGCCAGCAGCTCCGGGACAGGGCCAAACGCCTTGGGGGCCAACGTC.

A note on this clone: The CDR3 end lies 3 residues beyond the end of the read and is filled in from the germline J gene. V gene TRBV7-2 combines with J gene TRBJ2-5; TRBD2 agrees at 7 bases. Germline V gene sequence: CDR1 SGHTA, CDR2 FQGNSA. This CDR3 comprises 12 residues. Unmatched junction bases numbered 6, after V lost 7 bases and J lost 7 bases. The CDR3 bases that were read are TGTGCCAGCACCCCCTGGGGGGGGACC. It is translated as CASTPWGGT. The full-length CDR3 reads as CASTPWGGTQYF. Combining the CDR3 with reference TRBV7-2 and TRBJ2-5 gives the whole variable domain GAGVSQSPSNKVTEKGKDVELRCDPISGHTALYWYRQSLGQGLEFLIYFQGNSAPDKSGLPSDRFSAERTGGSVSTLTIQRTQQEDSAVYLCASTPWGGTQYFGPGTRLLVL.

On this clone: The sequence runs out 3 residues before the end of the CDR3; the remainder is reconstructed from the germline J gene. The chain uses TRBV20-1 and TRBJ2-1; 9 nucleotides line up with TRBD2. The CDR3 has 17 amino acids. Germline V gene sequence: CDR1 DFQATT, CDR2 SNEGSKA (reference sequence). Unmatched junction bases numbered 8, after V lost 0 bases and J lost 2 bases. The CDR3 reads CSAREPPGLAAYNEQFF. Partial CDR3 DNA: TGCAGTGCTAGAGAACCACCGGGACTAGCAGCCTACAATGAG.

Concerning this clone itself: The read finishes 3 residues shy of the CDR3 end, and the germline J gene is used to complete it. The chain has TRBV6-1 and TRBJ1-5, with 7 bases matching TRBD1. The V gene's germline CDR1 is MNHNS and CDR2 SASEGT. Trimming at V came to 3 bases and at J to 6 bases, leaving 5 bases not matched to a gene. This CDR3 contains 14 residues. The sequenced part of the CDR3 DNA is TGTGCCAGCAGTGACCCCGGGACAGCTCAGCCC. It is translated as CASSDPGTAQP. The entire CDR3 reads CASSDPGTAQPQHF.

In regard to this clone: Coverage ceases 3 residues before the CDR3 finishes, and the germline J gene fills in the end. This chain connects TRBV10-3 to TRBJ2-7; possibly TRBD1 for D (5 bases). V lost 3 bases and J 0 bases, leaving 15 bases between the germline ends. The germline V gene encodes CDR1 ENHRY and CDR2 SYGVKD. CDR3 size: 16 residues. CDR3 sequence reads: CAISEVGKGHSYEQYF. The covered CDR3 bases are TGTGCCATCAGTGAAGTGGGAAAAGGACACTCCTACGAG.

About this clone itself: The read terminates 3 residues ahead of where the CDR3 ends, so the germline J gene completes it. The chain joins TRBV6-2 or TRBV6-3 to TRBJ1-1; the D is unclear. CDR3 length equals 13 residues. Germline loops: CDR1 MNHEY, CDR2 SVGEGT. Trimming stripped 6 bases from V and 0 bases from J, with 8 bases between. The DNA read from the CDR3 is TGTGCCAGCAGGAGAACATTGAACACTGAA. It is translated as CASRRTLNTE. The whole CDR3 reads CASRRTLNTEAFF.

A note on this clone: The DNA ends 3 residues before the CDR3 does, and the rest of the CDR3 is filled in from the germline J gene. The chain recombines TRBV7-8 with TRBJ1-1, with 10 bases lining up with TRBD1. This CDR3 has 14 amino acids. Per the germline V gene, CDR1 is SGHVS and CDR2 is FQNEAQ. V trimming: 3 bases; J trimming: 4 bases; junction bases outside the gene matches: 2. Incomplete CDR3 DNA: TGTGCCAGCAGCTTGGGACAGGGGTCCACTGAA. Translating gives CASSLGQGSTE. The CDR3 in its entirety is CASSLGQGSTEAFF.